This T cell receptor (beta chain) originates from a study of regulatory T cells in long-lasting Graves disease. V was cut by 2 bases and J by 5 bases, with 11 bases left in between. This CDR3 contains 14 residues. Germline loops: CDR1 SGHNT, CDR2 YYREEE (reference sequence). To make TCR beta libraries, researchers used iRepertoire HTBI primers and Arm-PCR of CDR3 regions. A single record per CDR3 protein comes from TCRdb applying MiXCR to the multiplex PCR reads. The repertoire has 250,000 or so distinct CDR3 sequences, approximately 18% of them found once; the top ten carry 11% to 15%. This clonotype was seen only a few times. Its antigen is not known. Documented time point: newly diagnosed GD, antithyroid drugs for less than 3 months. Construction of the TCR library relied on RNA isolated from PBMCs. General study results and limits: Those with persistent Graves' had less TCR diversity than newly diagnosed patients. Newly diagnosed disease favored TRBV20-1 and TRBJ2-1 over persistent disease.

These data also featured in a second study, about T cells in Graves' hyperthyroidism and ophthalmopathy. Per that paper: Peripheral blood also featured most of the thyroid clonotypes expanded above 0.001.

The sequencing used peripheral blood mononuclear cells (PBMCs), collected at new diagnosis, from a patient treated with antithyroid drugs. The clonotype comes from a woman younger than 45 with Graves disease. The chain joins TRBV5-4 to TRBJ2-1; TRBD1 is a possible D gene (5 bases). CDR3 DNA sequence: TGTGCCAGCAGCTTCGAACAGGTACACAATGAGCAGTTCTTC. This gives the protein CASSFEQVHNEQFF.